This T cell receptor beta chain was sequenced for a study of cytomegalovirus exposure and HLA in healthy donors. Study-wide results and caveats: CMV serostatus was the sole immune exposure data available. In vitro assays verified that a few CMV-associated chains recognized CMV antigens specifically. For presence/absence analyses, sequencing depth was assumed to be roughly uniform across donors.

This PCR relied on a set of 60 Vbeta primers and 13 Jbeta primers. Sequenced by immunoSEQ multiplex PCR; TCRdb stores in-frame clones only, minus some. The table shows around 67,000 clones, with more than 75% occurring only once. This clone was recorded a few times. Its antigen is not identified. Germline V CDR1 and CDR2: SNHLY, FYNNEI. The CDR3 is 17 amino acids. Trimming removed 5 bases from V and 4 bases from J; junction bases left unmatched: 14. This sequence was found in a man between 18 and 35 years old in good health and CMV-seropositive. The sequenced sample was PBMCs. The gene calls are TRBV2 and TRBJ1-3, with TRBD1 matching over 7 bases. The CDR3 reads CASSSLTGQVSGNTIYF. CDR3 nucleotide sequence: TGTGCCAGCAGTTCCCTGACAGGGCAAGTGTCCGGAAACACCATATATTTT.